This T cell receptor beta chain derives from a study of early T cells in non-severe SARS-CoV-2 infection. V was clipped by 6 bases and J by 8 bases; unmatched bases: 2. Germline CDR1 and CDR2: GTSNPN and SVGIG (reference sequence). This CDR3 is built from 11 residues. This clonotype appeared many times. Individual cDNA molecules received unique molecular identifiers. TCRdb redid the calling of the 5' RACE reads with MiXCR, one entry per CDR3 protein. The table lists 60,000 or so distinct CDR3 sequences, roughly a tenth of them singletons, with about 4.3% in the top ten. The clonotype was recovered from an adult who was a healthcare worker with PCR-confirmed SARS-CoV-2 infection or an uninfected control (not recorded which). The gene calls are TRBV30 and TRBJ2-1, with TRBD1 matching 9 bases. Sequences were obtained from whole blood. Here the CDR3 DNA reads TGTGCCTGCCGGGACAGGGATGAGCAGTTCTTC. This sequence encodes CACRDRDEQFF.